This TCR beta chain was sequenced for a study of T cells expressing NK-cell markers. The CDR3 runs 16 residues. Germline CDR1 MRHNA, CDR2 SNTAGT. TCRdb re-called the 5' RACE reads and shows each CDR3 protein once, DNA omitted. The listing records about 160,000 distinct CDR3 sequences. This sequence joins TRBV6-4 and TRBJ2-1; absent DNA, TCRdb's TRBD1 call cannot be checked. This clonotype was obtained from a man between 18 and 69 years old in good health. Sequencing was done on a sample of blood T cells: a sorted CD56 or NKG2C T cell subset, CD4+ or CD8+ T cells, or bulk PBMC T cells (not recorded which). CDR3 protein: CASSDSAGGDYNEQFF.